This note documents a single T cell receptor (beta chain) sequence. This sample was taken from a study of cytomegalovirus exposure and HLA in healthy donors. The primer mix had 60 Vbeta and 13 Jbeta primers. Libraries were prepared by immunoSEQ multiplex PCR; TCRdb keeps only in-frame clonotypes and omits some of them. The table shows some 190,000 clones, with roughly 82% occurring only once. What was sequenced was PBMCs. This receptor was obtained from a man aged 35-49 years in good health and CMV-seronegative.

The CDR3, as DNA: TGTGCCAGCAGCTTGGCCCGGGACAGGAGGAGGGAGACCCAGTACTTC. Translating gives CASSLARDRRRETQYF. The chain has TRBV7-9 and TRBJ2-5; TRBD1 agrees at 8 bases. V lost 3 bases and J lost 5; bases outside the gene matches: 11. The germline gives CDR1 SEHNR, CDR2 FQNEAQ (reference sequence). CDR3 length: 16 residues.